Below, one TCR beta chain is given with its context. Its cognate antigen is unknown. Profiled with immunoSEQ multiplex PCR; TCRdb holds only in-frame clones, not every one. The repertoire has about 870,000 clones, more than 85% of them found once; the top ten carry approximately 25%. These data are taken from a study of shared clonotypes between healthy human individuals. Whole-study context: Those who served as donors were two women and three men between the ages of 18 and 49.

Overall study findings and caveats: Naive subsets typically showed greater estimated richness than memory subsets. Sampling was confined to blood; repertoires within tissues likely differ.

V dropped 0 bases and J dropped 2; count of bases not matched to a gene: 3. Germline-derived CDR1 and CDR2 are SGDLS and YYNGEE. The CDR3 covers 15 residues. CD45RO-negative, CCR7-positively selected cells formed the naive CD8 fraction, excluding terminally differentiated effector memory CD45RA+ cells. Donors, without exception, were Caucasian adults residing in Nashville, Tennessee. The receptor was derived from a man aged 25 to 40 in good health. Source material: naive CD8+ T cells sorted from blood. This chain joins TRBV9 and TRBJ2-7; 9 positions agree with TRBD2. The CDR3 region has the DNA TGTGCCAGCAGCGTAGCACCTAGCGGGACCTACGAGCAGTACTTC. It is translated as CASSVAPSGTYEQYF.